These T cell receptor beta chains were read from a single sample in a study of radiation and T cells in renal cell carcinoma. This table comes from immunoSEQ multiplex PCR, and its TCRdb copy is limited to in-frame clones, with some not included. The repertoire holds roughly 78,000 clones, with more than 75% as singletons. The material was blood, obtained from a patient whose treatment included radiotherapy and nephrectomy. Receptor source: a man in his 60s with renal cell carcinoma. Both conserved end residues are part of each CDR3. A D gene is named only where the DNA matches it firmly. Part of the rows lack a size; the others show once, few, many or a class for expanded clones.

>TRBJ1-1|NA|TRBV5-1|NA
TGCGCCAGCAGCTTGGAGTGGAACACTGAAGCTTTCTTT
CASSLEWNTEAFF
>TRBJ2-2|NA|TRBV4-2|NA
TGTGCCAGCAGCGCAGGGGACACCGGGGAGCTGTTTTTT
CASSAGDTGELFF
>TRBJ2-5|NA|TRBV19|NA
TGTGCCAGTAGTTTTGACATTAGAGAGACCCAGTACTTC
CASSFDIRETQYF
>TRBJ2-7|NA|TRBV27|NA
TGTGCCAGCAGTTTAGCGAGCTGGCCCGGATCAGGCGTCCACGAGCAGTACTTC
CASSLASWPGSGVHEQYF
>TRBJ2-1|few|TRBV6-5|TRBD2
TGTGCCAGCAGTTACTCGGGACTAGCCAGTGAGCAGTTCTTC
CASSYSGLASEQFF
>TRBJ1-5|NA|TRBV28|NA
TGTGCCAGCAGTTCAGGGTTTGGGCATAGCAATCAGCCCCAGCATTTT
CASSSGFGHSNQPQHF
>TRBJ2-5|NA|TRBV27|TRBD1
TGTGCCAGCAGTTTATACTCTACAGGGGGCTACCCACAAGAGACCCAGTACTTC
CASSLYSTGGYPQETQYF
>TRBJ2-5|once|TRBV5-1|NA
TGCGCCAGCAGCTTGGAGGCTAGACAAGAGACCCAGTACTTC
CASSLEARQETQYF
>TRBJ2-1|few|TRBV27|TRBD1
TGTGCCAGCAGTCCATACACATTCGACAGGGATCCGCAGTTCTTC
CASSPYTFDRDPQFF
>TRBJ2-3|NA|TRBV7-9|TRBD2
TGTGCCAGCAGCAGAACGGGACTAGCCCGCACAGATACGCAGTATTTT
CASSRTGLARTDTQYF
>TRBJ2-3|NA|TRBV7-2|NA
TGTGCCAGCAGCTTCTCCGGGACACCAGCGGCAGATACGCAGTATTTT
CASSFSGTPAADTQYF
>TRBJ2-3|few|TRBV7-8|TRBD2
TGTGCCAGCAGCTTGGGAGCGGGAGGGCCATATACGCAGTATTTT
CASSLGAGGPYTQYF
>TRBJ1-2|NA|TRBV2|NA
TGTGCCAGCAGTGAAGCGGAACTGTACGATGGCTACACCTTC
CASSEAELYDGYTF
>TRBJ2-7|NA|TRBV19|NA
TGTGCCAGTAGTATTGGCAGGTTAGACTACGAGCAGTACTTC
CASSIGRLDYEQYF
>TRBJ2-1|NA|TRBV19|TRBD2
TGTGCCAGCCACGGATTAGCGGGAGTGCATGAGCAGTTCTTC
CASHGLAGVHEQFF
>TRBJ2-7|NA|TRBV28|NA
TGTGCCAGCAGGGGGGCCAGGTCCTACGAGCAGTACTTC
CASRGARSYEQYF
>TRBJ2-1|NA|TRBV15|NA
TGTGCCACCAGCCGGGCTCTTTCGTACAATGAGCAGTTCTTC
CATSRALSYNEQFF
>TRBJ2-5|NA|TRBV4-1|TRBD1
TGCGCCAGCAGCCAAGGCGCCGGGACAGGGGGCTTGGAGACCCAGTACTTC
CASSQGAGTGGLETQYF
>TRBJ1-1|NA|TRBV6-1|NA
TGTGCCAGCAACCCCAGGTACATGAACACTGAAGCTTTCTTT
CASNPRYMNTEAFF
>TRBJ2-3|NA|TRBV6-6|NA
TGTGCCAGCAGTAGCAGGGGGGTTTCTAGCACAGATACGCAGTATTTT
CASSSRGVSSTDTQYF
>TRBJ2-5|once|TRBV28|NA
TGTGCCAGCAGCCAGTTCCCGCGGTCAGGGTTGCCTCAAGAGACCCAGTACTTC
CASSQFPRSGLPQETQYF
>TRBJ2-1|NA|TRBV5-1|TRBD1
TGCGCCAGCAGCACAGCCGGGACAGGGATCAATGAGCAGTTCTTC
CASSTAGTGINEQFF
>TRBJ2-2|NA|TRBV29-1|TRBD2
TGCAGCGTTTCGGGACTAGCGGGGCCCACCGGGGAGCTGTTTTTT
CSVSGLAGPTGELFF
>TRBJ1-2|NA|TRBV18|TRBD1
TGTGCCAGCTCACCCCCACTTCCCCGGACAGGGGCCTATGGCTACACCTTC
CASSPPLPRTGAYGYTF
>TRBJ2-7|NA|TRBV2|NA
TGTGCCAGCTTTGAGTCGGGGACCTACGAGCAGTACTTC
CASFESGTYEQYF
>TRBJ1-5|NA|TRBV4-1|NA
TGCGCCAGCAGCCAAAGACATATTCGAGAGCCCCAGCATTTT
CASSQRHIREPQHF
>TRBJ1-2|NA|TRBV29-1|NA
TGCAGCGTTGAGGACTTTCAAGGGAGGATGAACTATGGCTACACCTTC
CSVEDFQGRMNYGYTF
>TRBJ2-1|NA|TRBV7-6|NA
TGTGCCAGCGGGGAGGCGACGGTCAATGATGAGCAGTTCTTC
CASGEATVNDEQFF
>TRBJ2-1|NA|TRBV7-2|NA
TGTGCCAGCAGCCCCCTTCCGGGTCTCGTTCCCGCTGAGCAGTTCTTC
CASSPLPGLVPAEQFF
>TRBJ2-5|NA|TRBV7-8|NA
TGTGCCAGCAGCTTAGGCCGTTCTCCAGGGGTCGGAGGTGAGGAGACCCAGTACTTC
CASSLGRSPGVGGEETQYF
>TRBJ1-1|few|TRBV9|NA
TGTGCCAGCAGCGCCGTGGGGAGCATGAACACTGAAGCTTTCTTT
CASSAVGSMNTEAFF
>TRBJ2-7|NA|TRBV7-9|NA
TGTGCCAGCAGCTCCCCTCGGGGGCCAAGCTACGAGCAGTACTTC
CASSSPRGPSYEQYF
>TRBJ2-6|NA|TRBV28|NA
TGTGCCAGCAGTTCCCCTCGGGCCAACGTCCTGACTTTC
CASSSPRANVLTF
>TRBJ1-2|NA|TRBV27|TRBD1
TGTGCCAGCAAAACCGGGACAGGAGTCTATGGCTACACCTTC
CASKTGTGVYGYTF
>TRBJ2-2|NA|TRBV5-6|TRBD2
TGTGCCAGCAGCTGGAAGCGGGAGACGAACACCGGGGAGCTGTTTTTT
CASSWKRETNTGELFF
>TRBJ2-1|NA|TRBV25-1|TRBD1
TGTGCCAGCAGCGAACCGGGACAGGGGGCGAATAATGAGCAGTTCTTC
CASSEPGQGANNEQFF
>TRBJ2-1|once|TRBV29-1|NA
TGCAGCGTTGGACCTAACCACGATCGGGAGCAGTTCTTC
CSVGPNHDREQFF
>TRBJ1-2|NA|TRBV5-1|TRBD1
TGCGCCAGCAGCTTGTCGGACAGGGAGTACTATGGCTACACCTTC
CASSLSDREYYGYTF
>TRBJ1-2|once|TRBV5-1|NA
TGCGCCAGCAGCCCAGGACGCGTTACGGATTCTGGCGGCTATGGCTACACCTTC
CASSPGRVTDSGGYGYTF
>TRBJ2-5|NA|TRBV5-4|NA
TGTGCCAGCAGCCTCCCAGACCGAGTTGGGGAGACCCAGTACTTC
CASSLPDRVGETQYF
>TRBJ1-2|NA|TRBV4-1|TRBD1
TGCGCCAGCAGCCACCCTAACAGGGGGGGCAACTATGGCTACACCTTC
CASSHPNRGGNYGYTF
>TRBJ2-5|NA|TRBV4-3|TRBD2
TGCGCCAGCAGCCAAGGAACTAGCGGGTACTCGGAGGAGACCCAGTACTTC
CASSQGTSGYSEETQYF
>TRBJ2-7|NA|TRBV27|NA
TGTGCCAGCAGTTCCATTATAGGGGGGAGGGCCTACGAGCAGTACTTC
CASSSIIGGRAYEQYF
>TRBJ2-5|NA|TRBV4-1|TRBD2
TGCGCCAGCAGCCTGGGGCCGACTAGCGTTGGAGTAGGAGAGACCCAGTACTTC
CASSLGPTSVGVGETQYF
>TRBJ2-3|NA|TRBV7-2|NA
TGTGCCAGCGTCTCAGGGGTTAGCACAGATACGCAGTATTTT
CASVSGVSTDTQYF
>TRBJ2-3|once|TRBV5-1|TRBD2
TGCGCCAGCAGCTTGGCGAGGCTAGGCACTAGCGGTAGCAGGGATACGCAGTATTTT
CASSLARLGTSGSRDTQYF
>TRBJ2-1|NA|TRBV6-4|NA
TGTGCCAGCAGGACAACCCAGGGGGCGGGAGAGTGGAATGAGCAGTTCTTC
CASRTTQGAGEWNEQFF
>TRBJ2-5|few|TRBV5-1|TRBD2
TGCGCCAGCAGCTCTCAACCGGGACTAGCGGCCGGGGAGACCCAGTACTTC
CASSSQPGLAAGETQYF
>TRBJ1-1|few|TRBV6-5|NA
TGTGCCAGCAGTTACTCGAGGGACACTGAAGCTTTCTTT
CASSYSRDTEAFF
>TRBJ2-1|NA|TRBV11-1|TRBD1
TGTGCCAGCAGCTTCTTAAGGGACAGTTATCTCGAGGTGGAGCAGTTCTTC
CASSFLRDSYLEVEQFF
>TRBJ2-7|NA|TRBV5-4|NA
TGTGCCAGCGGAGGAGGGGGGGAGACATTAACCTACGAGCAGTACTTC
CASGGGGETLTYEQYF
>TRBJ2-7|NA|TRBV19|TRBD2
TGTGCCAGTAGTATCTCAGCGGGAGCAGACTCCTACGAGCAGTACTTC
CASSISAGADSYEQYF
>TRBJ1-1|few|TRBV9|NA
TGTGCCAGCGGTAAGGGCGTGGAAGCTTTCTTT
CASGKGVEAFF